These T cell receptor beta chains were read from a single sample in a study of human T cells and chemical hapten exposure. TCRdb recomputed calls from the RACE reads with MiXCR, one row per CDR3 protein. The data contain around 340,000 distinct CDR3 sequences, about 7% of them seen just once; the ten biggest clones take up less than 10%. The material was whole blood, obtained in connection with sensitization to the hapten diphenylcyclopropenone (DPC). The receptors come from a woman younger than 35 with alopecia areata. Some clones in this sample may be carry-over from other donors' samples. Each CDR3 is given with its conserved first and last residue. The order of the fields is J gene, clone size, D gene, V gene, CDR3 protein, CDR3 DNA. The D gene is left open where the match is weak. Clone size appears in some rows only: once, few, many, or a class for an expanded clone.

>TRBJ2-7|many|-|TRBV7-9
CASASATYEQYF
TGTGCCAGCGCATCGGCCACCTACGAGCAGTACTTC
>TRBJ1-5|-|-|TRBV5-1
CASSQDSPNQPQHF
TGCGCCAGCAGCCAGGACAGTCCCAATCAGCCCCAGCATTTT
>TRBJ1-1|-|TRBD1|TRBV6-1
CASSEAGTDTEAFF
TGTGCCAGCAGTGAAGCGGGGACAGACACTGAAGCTTTCTTT
>TRBJ2-7|many|-|TRBV7-9
CASSLGTDTPYGQYF
TGTGCCAGCAGCCTAGGGACGGATACCCCATACGGGCAGTACTTC
>TRBJ2-7|-|TRBD2|TRBV14
CASSRAGGTSYEQYF
TGTGCCAGCAGCCGTGCGGGGGGGACCTCCTACGAGCAGTACTTC
>TRBJ2-6|few|TRBD1|TRBV18
CASSPWTGVGSGANVLTF
TGTGCCAGCTCACCTTGGACAGGGGTCGGCTCTGGGGCCAACGTCCTGACTTTC
>TRBJ1-1|-|-|TRBV6-5
CASNRGSRDTEAFF
TGTGCCAGCAATAGGGGCAGCCGAGACACTGAAGCTTTCTTT
>TRBJ2-3|-|-|TRBV12-5
CASGSIRGSDTQYF
TGTGCTAGTGGTTCAATAAGGGGATCAGATACGCAGTATTTT
>TRBJ2-5|-|TRBD2|TRBV7-3
CASSFSGGAWETQYF
TGTGCCAGCAGCTTTAGCGGGGGGGCCTGGGAGACCCAGTACTTC
>TRBJ1-1|-|-|TRBV6-4
CASKRELNTEAFF
TGTGCCAGCAAGCGGGAATTGAACACTGAAGCTTTCTTT
>TRBJ2-6|many|-|TRBV5-1
CASSFPDSGANVLTF
TGCGCCAGCAGCTTTCCAGACTCTGGGGCCAACGTCCTGACTTTC
>TRBJ2-3|few|TRBD2|TRBV20-1
CSAPLEGRGGRTDTQYF
TGCAGTGCTCCGCTGGAGGGGCGGGGGGGCCGCACAGATACGCAGTATTTT
>TRBJ2-6|many|-|TRBV5-1
CASSDPSGANVLTF
TGCGCCAGCAGTGACCCCTCTGGGGCCAACGTCCTGACTTTC
>TRBJ1-2|few|-|TRBV7-9
CASSQVPGRDYREGYGYTF
TGTGCCAGCAGCCAAGTACCCGGAAGAGACTACAGGGAAGGCTATGGCTACACCTTC